Listed below are T cell receptor beta chains from one sample, sequenced in a study of regulatory T cells in long-lasting Graves disease. TCRdb re-called the multiplex PCR reads through MiXCR, storing one row per CDR3 protein. This sample yields over 350,000 distinct CDR3 sequences, of which approximately 16% are seen a single time; about 8.2% belongs to the top ten. These data also featured in a second study, about T cells in Graves' hyperthyroidism and ophthalmopathy.

Sample: peripheral blood mononuclear cells (PBMCs), taken at new diagnosis, from a patient treated with antithyroid drugs. These receptor sequences come from a woman aged 40 to 50 with Graves disease. Both conserved end residues are part of each CDR3. A D gene is named only where the DNA matches it firmly. Rows give clone size only sometimes, using once, few, many, or a class for an expanded clone.

clone size: .; J gene: TRBJ1-5; D gene: .; V gene: TRBV3-1; CDR3 protein: CASSQAPPQGHSNQPQHF; CDR3 DNA: TGTGCCAGCAGCCAAGCCCCCCCCCAGGGACATAGCAATCAGCCCCAGCATTTT
clone size: many; J gene: TRBJ2-3; D gene: .; V gene: TRBV28; CDR3 protein: CASSSTGAPHTQYF; CDR3 DNA: TGTGCCAGCAGTTCGACCGGGGCCCCGCATACGCAGTATTTT
clone size: many; J gene: TRBJ2-2; D gene: .; V gene: TRBV12-3/TRBV12-4; CDR3 protein: CASSRGLGNTGELFF; CDR3 DNA: TGTGCCAGCAGTCGGGGGTTGGGGAACACCGGGGAGCTGTTTTTT
clone size: many; J gene: TRBJ2-1; D gene: TRBD2; V gene: TRBV7-8; CDR3 protein: CASSPGVAGVPREQFF; CDR3 DNA: TGTGCCAGCAGCCCGGGGGTAGCGGGAGTCCCGAGGGAGCAGTTCTTC
clone size: .; J gene: TRBJ2-2; D gene: .; V gene: TRBV12-3/TRBV12-4; CDR3 protein: CASSVQHTGELFF; CDR3 DNA: TGTGCCAGCAGTGTCCAACACACCGGGGAGCTGTTTTTT
clone size: many; J gene: TRBJ2-7; D gene: TRBD2; V gene: TRBV27; CDR3 protein: CASTQTSGSYEQYF; CDR3 DNA: TGTGCCAGCACCCAGACTAGCGGGAGCTACGAGCAGTACTTC
clone size: few; J gene: TRBJ2-1; D gene: .; V gene: TRBV7-3; CDR3 protein: CASSPFLGSEQFF; CDR3 DNA: TGTGCCAGCAGCCCTTTCCTAGGGTCGGAGCAGTTCTTC
clone size: .; J gene: TRBJ1-5; D gene: .; V gene: TRBV12-3/TRBV12-4; CDR3 protein: CASSLATGGNFNQPQHF; CDR3 DNA: TGTGCCAGCAGTTTAGCAACCGGGGGGAATTTTAATCAGCCCCAGCATTTT
clone size: few; J gene: TRBJ2-7; D gene: TRBD1; V gene: TRBV2; CDR3 protein: CASRVGTGDYEQYF; CDR3 DNA: TGTGCCAGCAGAGTAGGGACAGGGGACTACGAGCAGTACTTC
clone size: .; J gene: TRBJ2-7; D gene: TRBD1; V gene: TRBV5-6; CDR3 protein: CASSSRQGVSMEQYF; CDR3 DNA: TGTGCCAGCAGCTCCAGACAGGGGGTCTCGATGGAGCAGTACTTC
clone size: few; J gene: TRBJ2-5; D gene: TRBD1; V gene: TRBV12-3/TRBV12-4; CDR3 protein: CTGSDRGQETQYF; CDR3 DNA: TGTACCGGCAGCGACAGGGGACAAGAGACCCAGTACTTC
clone size: many; J gene: TRBJ2-2; D gene: .; V gene: TRBV2; CDR3 protein: CASVERGYAGELFF; CDR3 DNA: TGTGCCAGCGTAGAACGGGGTTACGCCGGGGAGCTGTTTTTT
clone size: many; J gene: TRBJ2-7; D gene: .; V gene: TRBV28; CDR3 protein: CASRNERSSYEQYF; CDR3 DNA: TGTGCCAGCAGAAATGAGCGGAGCTCCTACGAGCAGTACTTC
clone size: once; J gene: TRBJ1-1; D gene: .; V gene: TRBV6-1; CDR3 protein: CASRDKDTEAFF; CDR3 DNA: TGTGCCAGCAGAGACAAGGACACTGAAGCTTTCTTT
clone size: .; J gene: TRBJ2-1; D gene: .; V gene: TRBV12-3/TRBV12-4; CDR3 protein: CASSLALTSPYNEQFF; CDR3 DNA: TGTGCCAGCAGTTTAGCGCTAACTAGCCCCTACAATGAGCAGTTCTTC
clone size: many; J gene: TRBJ1-1; D gene: .; V gene: TRBV18; CDR3 protein: CASSPQSRSPRGTEAFF; CDR3 DNA: TGTGCCAGCTCACCACAAAGCAGGTCGCCTAGGGGGACTGAAGCTTTCTTT
clone size: few; J gene: TRBJ2-7; D gene: .; V gene: TRBV24-1; CDR3 protein: CATSGTVFYEQYF; CDR3 DNA: TGTGCCACCAGCGGGACCGTTTTCTACGAGCAGTACTTC
clone size: .; J gene: TRBJ1-4; D gene: TRBD1; V gene: TRBV9; CDR3 protein: CASSPQGGNEKLFF; CDR3 DNA: TGTGCCAGCAGCCCCCAGGGGGGAAATGAAAAACTGTTTTTT
clone size: .; J gene: TRBJ2-7; D gene: TRBD1; V gene: TRBV11-3; CDR3 protein: CASSMTGRSYEQYF; CDR3 DNA: TGTGCCAGCAGCATGACAGGGCGTTCCTACGAGCAGTACTTC
clone size: .; J gene: TRBJ2-4; D gene: .; V gene: TRBV10-3; CDR3 protein: CAISEGWAGAKNIQYF; CDR3 DNA: TGTGCCATCAGTGAAGGGTGGGCAGGAGCCAAAAACATTCAGTACTTC
clone size: many; J gene: TRBJ1-2; D gene: TRBD1; V gene: TRBV19; CDR3 protein: CASSTRTGGLTAYNYGYTF; CDR3 DNA: TGTGCCAGTAGTACCCGGACAGGGGGCTTAACTGCCTATAACTATGGCTACACCTTC
clone size: many; J gene: TRBJ2-1; D gene: TRBD2; V gene: TRBV20-1; CDR3 protein: CSARETSGRAWEQFF; CDR3 DNA: TGCAGTGCTAGAGAGACTAGCGGGAGGGCCTGGGAGCAGTTCTTC
clone size: .; J gene: TRBJ1-1; D gene: TRBD1; V gene: TRBV19; CDR3 protein: CASSIGQGGHTEAFF; CDR3 DNA: TGTGCCAGTAGTATCGGACAGGGGGGACACACTGAAGCTTTCTTT
clone size: many; J gene: TRBJ2-7; D gene: TRBD2; V gene: TRBV28; CDR3 protein: CASSSPGGALREQYF; CDR3 DNA: TGTGCCAGCAGTTCGCCGGGGGGGGCCCTACGGGAGCAGTACTTC
clone size: many; J gene: TRBJ1-4; D gene: .; V gene: TRBV11-2; CDR3 protein: CASSQPGRAEKLFF; CDR3 DNA: TGTGCCAGCAGCCAACCGGGCAGGGCTGAAAAACTGTTTTTT
clone size: .; J gene: TRBJ2-2; D gene: TRBD2; V gene: TRBV7-2; CDR3 protein: CASTSRTSGRAELFF; CDR3 DNA: TGTGCCAGCACCTCTCGGACTAGCGGGAGGGCGGAGCTGTTTTTT
clone size: many; J gene: TRBJ2-7; D gene: .; V gene: TRBV9; CDR3 protein: CASSVGPLAHEQYF; CDR3 DNA: TGTGCCAGCAGCGTGGGTCCACTAGCTCACGAGCAGTACTTC
clone size: many; J gene: TRBJ2-6; D gene: TRBD2; V gene: TRBV30; CDR3 protein: CAWSGGGTGANVLTF; CDR3 DNA: TGTGCCTGGAGTGGGGGGGGTACTGGGGCCAACGTCCTGACTTTC
clone size: few; J gene: TRBJ2-1; D gene: TRBD2; V gene: TRBV6-2/TRBV6-3; CDR3 protein: CASSSTSGTDEQFF; CDR3 DNA: TGTGCCAGCAGTTCCACTAGCGGGACTGATGAGCAGTTCTTC
clone size: many; J gene: TRBJ2-7; D gene: .; V gene: TRBV28; CDR3 protein: CASSSAMEQYF; CDR3 DNA: TGTGCCAGCAGTTCGGCGATGGAGCAGTACTTC
clone size: many; J gene: TRBJ2-3; D gene: .; V gene: TRBV5-4; CDR3 protein: CASSFRGVADTQYF; CDR3 DNA: TGTGCCAGCAGCTTTAGGGGGGTCGCAGATACGCAGTATTTT
clone size: .; J gene: TRBJ2-7; D gene: .; V gene: TRBV28; CDR3 protein: CASSLGGRCYEQYF; CDR3 DNA: TGTGCCAGCAGTTTAGGAGGCCGTTGCTACGAGCAGTACTTC